This T cell receptor (beta chain) was identified during a study of blood T cell repertoires in COVID-19. The overall study: Italy, Spain and the United States were the sources of the convalescent and acute COVID-19 samples. PBMCs, B-cell-depleted T cells, or T cells provided the cDNA or gDNA that made up the material.

V was clipped by 9 bases and J by 4 bases; unmatched bases: 16. CDR1 MRHNA and CDR2 SNTAGT come from the germline V gene. The CDR3 loop spans 18 amino acids. Per the authors' pipeline: Reference gene primer amplification gave estimated nucleated cell counts. Method: immunoSEQ multiplex PCR; TCRdb's copy keeps in-frame clones and lacks some. That table furnishes V, J and clone size, whereas the DNA furnished D and trimming. The sample carries some 110,000 clones, 70% to 85% recorded once. In this sample, this clone turned up once. The receptor's source is an older woman with acute or convalescent COVID-19. Specimen: peripheral blood. The chain combines TRBV6-4 with TRBJ2-1; 12 nucleotides align to TRBD2. The DNA of the CDR3 is TGTGCCAGATCTCCTAGCGGGGGGGCCGAACAAACATACAATGAGCAGTTCTTC. It translates to CARSPSGGAEQTYNEQFF.